The rows below give T cell receptor beta chains drawn from one sample of a study of cytomegalovirus exposure and HLA in healthy donors. Repertoires were generated with immunoSEQ multiplex PCR, while TCRdb's copy carries only in-frame clones and drops some. Of 150,000 to 200,000 clones in the sample, 70% to 90% were seen once. The source material was PBMCs. The receptors stem from a woman in her late teens or twenties in good health and CMV-seronegative. Both conserved end residues are part of each CDR3. A D gene is named only where the DNA matches it firmly. Clone size appears in some rows only: once, few, many, or a class for an expanded clone.

j_call cdr3_length d_call clone_size v_call cdr3_aa cdr3_nt
TRBJ1-6 12 NA NA TRBV6-5 CASSLLGKTLHF TGTGCCAGCAGCCTGCTCGGGAAGACCCTCCACTTT
TRBJ2-1 13 NA NA TRBV4-1 CASSQLTYNEQFF TGCGCCAGCAGCCAACTAACCTACAATGAGCAGTTCTTC
TRBJ2-7 14 NA NA TRBV7-8 CASSLVSPGYEQYF TGTGCCAGCAGCTTAGTTAGCCCTGGATACGAGCAGTACTTC
TRBJ2-2 16 TRBD2 NA TRBV19 CASTPGAGGGTGELFF TGTGCCAGTACCCCAGGAGCGGGAGGTGGGACCGGGGAGCTGTTTTTT
TRBJ2-5 15 TRBD1 NA TRBV5-4 CASSLMQGARKTQYF TGTGCCAGCAGCTTGATGCAGGGGGCTAGAAAGACCCAGTACTTC
TRBJ2-7 12 NA NA TRBV9 CASSVSNYEQYF TGTGCCAGCAGCGTAAGCAACTACGAGCAGTACTTC
TRBJ2-3 16 TRBD2 NA TRBV27 CASGLATIIKRDTQYF TGTGCCAGCGGACTAGCAACCATTATTAAACGAGATACGCAGTATTTT
TRBJ2-2 12 NA NA TRBV2 CASSSGTGELFF TGTGCCAGCAGCTCAGGGACCGGGGAGCTGTTTTTT
TRBJ1-1 13 NA NA TRBV7-2 CASSEGSDTEAFF TGTGCCAGCTCCGAAGGGAGCGACACTGAAGCTTTCTTT
TRBJ2-3 14 NA NA TRBV5-1 CASSLGQSTDTQYF TGCGCCAGCAGCTTGGGGCAGAGCACAGATACGCAGTATTTT
TRBJ2-1 15 TRBD2 NA TRBV4-2 CASSQSGLGANEQFF TGTGCCAGCAGCCAAAGTGGACTAGGAGCTAATGAGCAGTTCTTC
TRBJ2-1 14 TRBD2 NA TRBV6-1 CASRGTSGYNEQFF TGTGCCAGCAGGGGGACTAGCGGATACAATGAGCAGTTCTTC
TRBJ1-3 15 NA few TRBV5-6 CASSLAGAAGNTIYF TGTGCCAGCAGCTTGGCAGGTGCTGCCGGAAACACCATATATTTT
TRBJ2-1 14 NA NA TRBV7-7 CASSLYPPPGEQFF TGTGCTAGCAGCTTATACCCGCCCCCGGGAGAGCAGTTCTTC
TRBJ1-3 17 TRBD1 NA TRBV2 CASRSGTGYTSGNTIYF TGTGCCAGCAGGTCCGGGACAGGCTATACATCTGGAAACACCATATATTTT
TRBJ1-2 12 NA NA TRBV5-6 CASSAGRYGYTF TGTGCCAGCAGCGCGGGTAGATATGGCTACACCTTC
TRBJ2-5 14 TRBD1 NA TRBV6-6 CASSYADRVETQYF TGTGCCAGCAGTTACGCAGACAGGGTCGAGACCCAGTACTTC
TRBJ1-5 13 TRBD1 NA TRBV10-3 CAIGTGSNQPQHF TGTGCCATTGGGACAGGGAGCAATCAGCCCCAGCATTTT
TRBJ1-5 14 NA NA TRBV10-3 CAISGSGENQPQHF TGTGCCATCAGTGGTTCCGGGGAGAATCAGCCCCAGCATTTT
TRBJ1-2 16 TRBD1 NA TRBV4-1 CASSQDRTGQGYGYTF TGCGCCAGCAGCCAAGATAGGACAGGGCAGGGGTATGGCTACACCTTC
TRBJ2-7 13 TRBD1 NA TRBV2 CASRRQGGYEQYF TGTGCCAGCAGGAGACAGGGGGGGTACGAGCAGTACTTC
TRBJ1-2 13 TRBD1 NA TRBV28 CATRGTGYNGYTF TGTGCCACCCGAGGGACAGGGTATAATGGCTACACCTTC
TRBJ2-1 16 TRBD2 NA TRBV19 CASSRGTSGRAGEQFF TGTGCCAGTAGTAGGGGGACTAGCGGGAGGGCCGGTGAGCAGTTCTTC
TRBJ1-2 15 NA NA TRBV28 CASSPPGEGDLGYTF TGTGCCAGCAGTCCACCCGGGGAGGGGGATCTTGGCTACACCTTC
TRBJ2-7 13 NA NA TRBV5-4 CASSLDKTLEQYF TGTGCCAGCAGCTTGGATAAAACTCTCGAGCAGTACTTC
TRBJ2-5 15 TRBD1 NA TRBV6-5 CASSYGQGDQETQYF TGTGCCAGCAGTTACGGCCAGGGGGATCAAGAGACCCAGTACTTC
TRBJ2-3 16 TRBD2 NA TRBV10-3 CAISDPSGPGTDTQYF TGTGCCATCAGTGACCCTAGCGGACCGGGCACAGATACGCAGTATTTT
TRBJ1-5 14 TRBD1 NA TRBV28 CASTQQGGNQPQHF TGTGCCAGCACCCAACAGGGGGGCAATCAGCCCCAGCATTTT
TRBJ1-2 15 TRBD1 NA TRBV6-1 CASSDRQGVYYGYTF TGTGCCAGCAGTGACCGACAGGGGGTCTACTATGGCTACACCTTC
TRBJ2-7 16 TRBD2 NA TRBV2 CASSEDPTTAGGEQYF TGTGCCAGCAGTGAAGACCCCACGACGGCGGGGGGCGAGCAGTACTTC
TRBJ2-1 13 NA NA TRBV7-8 CASSLLEGDEQFF TGTGCCAGCAGCTTACTAGAGGGGGATGAGCAGTTCTTC
TRBJ1-4 15 NA NA TRBV4-3 CASSQDPGDFEKLFF TGCGCCAGCAGCCAAGATCCAGGGGATTTTGAAAAACTGTTTTTT
TRBJ1-1 18 NA NA TRBV7-9 CASSSPGSRSGRNTEAFF TGTGCCAGCAGCTCTCCCGGCTCACGGTCAGGGAGGAATACTGAAGCTTTCTTT
TRBJ2-3 14 TRBD1 NA TRBV5-1 CASSSTGTTDTQYF TGCGCCAGCAGCTCGACAGGGACCACAGATACGCAGTATTTT
TRBJ2-2 14 NA NA TRBV30 CAWSAGVNTGELFF TGTGCCTGGAGTGCGGGAGTTAACACCGGGGAGCTGTTTTTT
TRBJ2-7 14 TRBD1 NA TRBV7-6 CASSRDRGRDEQYF TGTGCCAGCAGCCGTGACAGGGGTAGGGATGAGCAGTACTTC
TRBJ2-5 15 NA few TRBV30 CAWSVAAGGGKTQYF TGTGCCTGGAGTGTGGCGGCAGGGGGAGGCAAGACCCAGTACTTC
TRBJ2-5 16 TRBD1 NA TRBV5-4 CASSLGGTGLVETQYF TGTGCCAGCAGCTTGGGGGGGACAGGGCTGGTGGAGACCCAGTACTTC
TRBJ2-5 15 TRBD2 NA TRBV25-1 CASSEWLGGAETQYF TGTGCCAGCAGTGAATGGTTGGGAGGGGCAGAGACCCAGTACTTC
TRBJ1-4 14 NA few TRBV6-1 CASSEPGRDEKLFF TGTGCCAGCAGTGAACCGGGTCGGGATGAAAAACTGTTTTTT
TRBJ1-2 14 NA NA TRBV18 CASSPRTGSNGYTF TGTGCCAGCTCACCACGAACAGGGAGCAATGGCTACACCTTC
TRBJ1-2 15 NA NA TRBV30 CAWSAIKQGDYGYTF TGTGCCTGGAGCGCCATCAAACAGGGCGACTATGGCTACACCTTC
TRBJ2-1 14 TRBD1 NA TRBV28 CANSPGQGLYEQFF TGTGCCAACTCACCGGGACAGGGGTTGTATGAGCAGTTCTTC
TRBJ2-1 15 NA few TRBV19 CASSIVLGGYNEQFF TGTGCCAGTAGTATAGTACTAGGGGGATACAATGAGCAGTTCTTC
TRBJ2-2 14 NA NA TRBV7-8 CASSLTGNTGELFF TGTGCCAGCAGCTTGACAGGGAACACCGGGGAGCTGTTTTTT
TRBJ1-4 15 TRBD1 few TRBV4-2 CASSPRQGGNEKLFF TGTGCCAGCAGCCCAAGACAGGGGGGGAATGAAAAACTGTTTTTT
TRBJ2-7 15 NA NA TRBV6-5 CASSYSRQAPYEQYF TGTGCCAGCAGTTACTCTAGACAGGCGCCCTACGAGCAGTACTTC
TRBJ2-1 16 NA NA TRBV19 CASSIDIRQGYNEQFF TGTGCCAGTAGTATAGATATACGGCAGGGTTACAATGAGCAGTTCTTC
TRBJ2-1 15 TRBD1 NA TRBV19 CASSILGQSGNEQFF TGTGCCAGTAGTATACTGGGACAGAGTGGGAATGAGCAGTTCTTC
TRBJ2-4 19 NA NA TRBV27 CASSLSADSTNIAKNIQYF TGTGCCAGCAGTTTATCGGCGGACAGCACTAATATAGCCAAAAACATTCAGTACTTC
TRBJ1-3 15 NA NA TRBV5-5 CASSLEDYSGNTIYF TGTGCCAGCAGCTTAGAAGACTACTCTGGAAACACCATATATTTT